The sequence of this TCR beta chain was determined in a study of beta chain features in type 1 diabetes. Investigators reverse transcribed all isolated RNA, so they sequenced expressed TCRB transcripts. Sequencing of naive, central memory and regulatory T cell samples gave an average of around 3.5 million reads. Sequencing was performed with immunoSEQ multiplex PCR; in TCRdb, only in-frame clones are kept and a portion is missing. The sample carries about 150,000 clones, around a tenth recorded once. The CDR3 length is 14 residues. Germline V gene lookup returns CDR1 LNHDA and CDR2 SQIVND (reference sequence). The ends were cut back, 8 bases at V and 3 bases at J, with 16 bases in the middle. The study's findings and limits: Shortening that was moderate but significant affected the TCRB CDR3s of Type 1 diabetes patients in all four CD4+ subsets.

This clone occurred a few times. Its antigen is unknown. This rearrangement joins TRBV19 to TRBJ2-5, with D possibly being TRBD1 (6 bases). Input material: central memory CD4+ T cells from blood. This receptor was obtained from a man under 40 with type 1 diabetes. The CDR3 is CASGDQGKEETQYF. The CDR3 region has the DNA TGTGCCAGTGGCGACCAGGGGAAAGAAGAGACCCAGTACTTC.